Following are 8 T cell receptor beta chains from one sample sequenced in a study of blood T cells in healthy people across ages. The second PCR ran roughly 6 to 11 cycles with a sample-barcoded 5' primer and J-beta primers. MiXCR, run by TCRdb on the 5' RACE reads, gives a single entry per CDR3 protein. The sample yields 1.4 million or so distinct CDR3 sequences, 35% to 45% seen once. Sequenced sample: blood. All receptors derive from a woman aged 18 to 35 in good health.

This clonotype showed up just once. The chain couples TRBV19 to TRBJ1-1; no clear D. V was shortened by 8 bases and J by 1 base, with 11 bases between the two germline ends. The CDR3 has 13 residues. Germline V gene data show CDR1 as LNHDA and CDR2 as SQIVND (reference sequence). The CDR3 bases are TGTGCCAGTCAAGCCCCCGGGAACACTGAAGCTTTCTTT. This gives the protein CASQAPGNTEAFF.

This clonotype showed up just a few times. The gene calls are TRBV6-2 or TRBV6-3 and TRBJ2-3, with 7 bases fitting TRBD2. Germline V gene data show CDR1 as MNHEY and CDR2 as SVGEGT. CDR3 length equals 15 residues. J was trimmed by 3 bases and V by 7 bases; bases with no gene match: 10. The CDR3 DNA reads as TGTGCCAGCAACTTCCGAGCGGGGTTTACAGATACGCAGTATTTT. Protein sequence: CASNFRAGFTDTQYF.

V gene TRBV10-3 combines with J gene TRBJ1-2; 7 bases are a match to TRBD1. Trimming took 10 bases from V and 5 from J; bases not matched to a gene: 7. The CDR3 is 12 residues long. CDR1 is ENHRY and CDR2 is SYGVKD in the germline V gene. The CDR3 sequence is CATGTDNYGYTF. For the CDR3, the DNA is TGTGCCACCGGGACAGACAATTATGGCTACACCTTC.

V gene TRBV4-3 combines with J gene TRBJ1-1; 7 bases are shared with TRBD1. The V and J ends lost 0 bases and 4 bases, in that order; junction bases with no gene match: 5. The CDR3 sequence is 15 residues long. The germline V gene has CDR1 LGHNA and CDR2 YSLEER. The CDR3 DNA reads as TGCGCCAGCAGCCAAGACTTGAGGGGGCCCACTGAAGCTTTCTTT. Amino acid sequence: CASSQDLRGPTEAFF.

This clonotype was observed a few times. This sequence joins TRBV3-1 and TRBJ1-5, with D uncertain. Germline V CDR1 and CDR2: LGHDT, YNNKEL (reference sequence). V lost 1 base, J lost 5 bases, and 15 bases lay in between. This CDR3 comprises 16 residues. The CDR3 spells CASSQGSAGPYQPQHF. The CDR3 DNA sequence: TGTGCCAGCAGCCAAGGAAGTGCCGGTCCCTATCAGCCCCAGCATTTT.

Only a few counts were recorded for this clonotype. The junction shows a germline mismatch at one end, possibly a read error. V gene TRBV6-5 combines with J gene TRBJ2-1; D gene ambiguous. Germline CDR1 MNHEY, CDR2 SVGAGI. The CDR3 runs to 14 residues. The chain's CDR3 is CASSDSGNYNEQFF. The CDR3 DNA sequence: TGTGCCAGCAGTGACTCCGGCAACTACAATGAGCAGTTCTTC.

The CDR3 region has the DNA TGTGCCAGCAGTTGCGTTGGACAGCCCTACGAGCAGTACTTC. Its translation: CASSCVGQPYEQYF. The chain employs TRBV6-5 and TRBJ2-7; perhaps TRBD1 as D (6 bases). Germline assignment: CDR1 MNHEY and CDR2 SVGAGI. V lost 4 bases to trimming and J lost 2 bases, with 12 bases between them. The CDR3 covers 14 residues.

This clonotype appeared a few times. This chain links TRBV7-9 with TRBJ2-5; weak D call: TRBD2 (6 bases). Trimming removed 7 bases at V and 1 base at J, with 10 bases between. This CDR3 is built from 13 residues. Germline values: CDR1 SEHNR, CDR2 FQNEAQ (reference sequence). CDR3 coding DNA: TGTGCCAGCATGCGGGGCTCCCAAGAGACCCAGTACTTC. Translated: CASMRGSQETQYF.